This T cell receptor beta chain was profiled in a study of shared clonotypes between healthy human individuals. The CDR3 covers 16 residues. With 0 bases removed from V and 4 bases from J, the gap between germline ends came to 16 bases. The germline CDR1 and CDR2 sequences are SGHRS and YFSETQ. Note on this clone: Its cognate antigen is unknown.

Assay: immunoSEQ multiplex PCR; the TCRdb copy retains only in-frame clones and omits some. The repertoire holds about 480,000 clones, with nearly 80% as singletons. Study-level findings and limits: With few donors, the genetic and exposure-history diversity represented was limited.

The chain is built from TRBV5-1 and TRBJ2-5; D gene unclear. This TCR was sampled from a woman aged 40 to 50 in good health. Some clones in this sample may be carry-over from other donors' samples. Sequencing was done on a sample of PBMCs. DNA of the CDR3: TGCGCCAGCAGCTTGGACCCCGGGCTAGTGGGAGAGACCCAGTACTTC. Translation: CASSLDPGLVGETQYF.